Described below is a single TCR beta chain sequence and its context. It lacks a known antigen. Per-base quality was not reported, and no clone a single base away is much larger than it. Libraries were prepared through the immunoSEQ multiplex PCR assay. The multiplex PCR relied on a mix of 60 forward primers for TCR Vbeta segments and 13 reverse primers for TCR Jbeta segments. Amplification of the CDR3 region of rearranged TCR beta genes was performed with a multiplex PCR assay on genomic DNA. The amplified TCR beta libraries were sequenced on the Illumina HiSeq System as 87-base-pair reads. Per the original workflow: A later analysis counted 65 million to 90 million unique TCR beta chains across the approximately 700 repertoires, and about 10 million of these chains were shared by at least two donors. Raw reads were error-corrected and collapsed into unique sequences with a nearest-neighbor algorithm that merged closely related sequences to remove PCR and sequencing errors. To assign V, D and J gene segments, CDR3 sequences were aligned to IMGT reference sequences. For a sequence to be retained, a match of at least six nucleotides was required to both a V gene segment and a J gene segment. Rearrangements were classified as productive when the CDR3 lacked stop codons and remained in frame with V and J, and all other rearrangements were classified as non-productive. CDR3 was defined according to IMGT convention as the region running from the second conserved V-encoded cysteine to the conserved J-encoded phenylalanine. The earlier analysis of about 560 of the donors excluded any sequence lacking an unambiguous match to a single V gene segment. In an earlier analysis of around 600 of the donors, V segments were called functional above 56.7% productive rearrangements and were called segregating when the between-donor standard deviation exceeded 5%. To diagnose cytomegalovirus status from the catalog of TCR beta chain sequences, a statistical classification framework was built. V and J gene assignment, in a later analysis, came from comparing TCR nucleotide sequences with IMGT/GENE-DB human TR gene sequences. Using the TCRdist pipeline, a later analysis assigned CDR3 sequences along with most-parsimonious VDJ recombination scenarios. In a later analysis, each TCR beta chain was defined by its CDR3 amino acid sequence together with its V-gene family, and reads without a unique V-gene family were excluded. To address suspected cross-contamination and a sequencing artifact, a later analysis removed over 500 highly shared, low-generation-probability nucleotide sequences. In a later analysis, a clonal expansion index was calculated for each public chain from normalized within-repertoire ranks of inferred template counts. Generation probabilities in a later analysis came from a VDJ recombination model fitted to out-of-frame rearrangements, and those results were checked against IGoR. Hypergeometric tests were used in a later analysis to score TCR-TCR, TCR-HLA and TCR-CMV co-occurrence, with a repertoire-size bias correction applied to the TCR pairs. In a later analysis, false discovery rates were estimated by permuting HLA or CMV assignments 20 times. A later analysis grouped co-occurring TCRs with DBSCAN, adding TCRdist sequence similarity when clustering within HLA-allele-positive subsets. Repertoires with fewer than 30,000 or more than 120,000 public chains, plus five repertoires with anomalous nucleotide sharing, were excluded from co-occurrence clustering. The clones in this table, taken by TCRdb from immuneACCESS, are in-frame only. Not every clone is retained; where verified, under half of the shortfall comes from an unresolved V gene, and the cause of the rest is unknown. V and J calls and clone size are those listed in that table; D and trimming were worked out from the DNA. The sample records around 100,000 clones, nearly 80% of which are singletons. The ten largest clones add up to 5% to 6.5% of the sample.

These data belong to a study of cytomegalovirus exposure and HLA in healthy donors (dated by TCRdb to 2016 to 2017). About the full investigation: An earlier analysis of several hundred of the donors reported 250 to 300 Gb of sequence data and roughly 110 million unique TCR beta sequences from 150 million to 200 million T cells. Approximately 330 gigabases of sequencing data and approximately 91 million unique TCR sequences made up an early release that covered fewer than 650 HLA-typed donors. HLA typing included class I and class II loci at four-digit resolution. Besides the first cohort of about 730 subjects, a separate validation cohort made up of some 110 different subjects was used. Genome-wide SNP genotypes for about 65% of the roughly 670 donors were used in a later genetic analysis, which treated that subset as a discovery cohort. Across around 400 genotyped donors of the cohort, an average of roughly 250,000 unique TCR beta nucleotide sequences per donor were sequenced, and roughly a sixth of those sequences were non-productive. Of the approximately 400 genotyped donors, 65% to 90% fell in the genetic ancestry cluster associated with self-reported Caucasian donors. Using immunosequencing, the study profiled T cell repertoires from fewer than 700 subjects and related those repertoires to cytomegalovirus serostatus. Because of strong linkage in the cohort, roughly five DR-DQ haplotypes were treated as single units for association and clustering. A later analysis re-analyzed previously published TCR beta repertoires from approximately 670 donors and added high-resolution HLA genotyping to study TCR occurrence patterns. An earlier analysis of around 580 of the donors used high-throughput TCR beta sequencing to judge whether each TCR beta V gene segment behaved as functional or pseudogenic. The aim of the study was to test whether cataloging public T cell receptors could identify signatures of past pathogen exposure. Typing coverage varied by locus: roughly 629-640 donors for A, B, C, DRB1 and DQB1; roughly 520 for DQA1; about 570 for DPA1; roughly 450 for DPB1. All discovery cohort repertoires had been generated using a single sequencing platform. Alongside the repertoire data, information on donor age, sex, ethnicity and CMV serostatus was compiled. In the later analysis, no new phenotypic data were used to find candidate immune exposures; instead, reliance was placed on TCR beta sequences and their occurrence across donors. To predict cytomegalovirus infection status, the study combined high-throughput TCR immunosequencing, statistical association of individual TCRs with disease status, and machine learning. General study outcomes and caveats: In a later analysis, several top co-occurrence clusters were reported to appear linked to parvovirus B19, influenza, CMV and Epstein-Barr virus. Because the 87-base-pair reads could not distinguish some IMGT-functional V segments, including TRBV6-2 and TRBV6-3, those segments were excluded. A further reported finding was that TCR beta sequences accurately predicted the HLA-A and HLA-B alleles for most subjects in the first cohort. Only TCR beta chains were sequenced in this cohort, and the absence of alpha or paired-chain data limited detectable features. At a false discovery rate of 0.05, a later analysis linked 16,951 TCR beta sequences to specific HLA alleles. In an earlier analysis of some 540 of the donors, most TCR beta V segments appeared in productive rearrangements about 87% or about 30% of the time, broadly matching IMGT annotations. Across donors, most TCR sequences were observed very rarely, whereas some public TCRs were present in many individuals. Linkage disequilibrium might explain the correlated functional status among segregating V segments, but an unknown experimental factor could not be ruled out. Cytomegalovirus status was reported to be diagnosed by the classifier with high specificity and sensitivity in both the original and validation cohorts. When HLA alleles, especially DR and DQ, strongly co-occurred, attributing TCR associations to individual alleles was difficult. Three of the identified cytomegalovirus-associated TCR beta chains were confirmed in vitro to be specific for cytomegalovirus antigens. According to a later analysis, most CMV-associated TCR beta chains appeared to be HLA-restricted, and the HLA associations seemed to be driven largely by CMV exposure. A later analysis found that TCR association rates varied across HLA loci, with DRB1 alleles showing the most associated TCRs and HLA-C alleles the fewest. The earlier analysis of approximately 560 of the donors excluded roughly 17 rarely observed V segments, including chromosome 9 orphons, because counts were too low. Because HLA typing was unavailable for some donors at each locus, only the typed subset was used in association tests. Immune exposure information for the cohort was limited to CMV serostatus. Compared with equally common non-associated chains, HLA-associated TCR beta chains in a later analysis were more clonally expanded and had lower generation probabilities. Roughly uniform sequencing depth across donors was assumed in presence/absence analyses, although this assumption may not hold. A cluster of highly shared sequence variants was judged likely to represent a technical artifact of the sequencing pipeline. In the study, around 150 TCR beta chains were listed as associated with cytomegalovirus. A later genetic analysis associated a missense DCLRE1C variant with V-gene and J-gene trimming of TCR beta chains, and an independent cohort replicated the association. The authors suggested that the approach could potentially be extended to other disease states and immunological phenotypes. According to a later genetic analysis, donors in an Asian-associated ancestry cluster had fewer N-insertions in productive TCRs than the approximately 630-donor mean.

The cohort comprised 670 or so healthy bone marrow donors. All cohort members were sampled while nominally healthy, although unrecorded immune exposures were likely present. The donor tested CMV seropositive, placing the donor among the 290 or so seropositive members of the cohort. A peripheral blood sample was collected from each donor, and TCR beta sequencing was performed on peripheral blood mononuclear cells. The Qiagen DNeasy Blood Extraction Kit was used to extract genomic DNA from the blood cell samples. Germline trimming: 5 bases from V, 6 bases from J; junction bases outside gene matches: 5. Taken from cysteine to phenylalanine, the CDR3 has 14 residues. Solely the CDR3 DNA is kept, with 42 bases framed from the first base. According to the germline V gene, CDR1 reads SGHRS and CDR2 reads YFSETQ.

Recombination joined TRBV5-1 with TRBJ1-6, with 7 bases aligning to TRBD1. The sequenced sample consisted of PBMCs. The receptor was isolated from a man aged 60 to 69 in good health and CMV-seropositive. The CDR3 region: CASRLQGSNSPLHF. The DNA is TGCGCCAGCAGATTACAGGGGAGTAATTCACCCCTCCACTTT.